This T cell receptor beta chain emerged from a study of T-cell reconstitution after alpha-beta-depleted transplantation in children. Preparation of the TCRbeta library was carried out with unique molecular identifiers. TCRdb recomputed calls from the PCR reads with MiXCR, one row per CDR3 protein. The sample lists fewer than 450,000 distinct CDR3 sequences; about a sixth were seen once. This clonotype was seen only a few times. The target antigen is unknown. Overall study findings and caveats: Several hundred expanded graft clones reportedly supplied alpha-beta T cells about two months after transplant. Once a year had passed after transplant, T-cell counts and diversity came mostly from newly produced T cells. Surviving recipient T cells and thymic progenitors underlay high day-60 TCRbeta diversity in some patients.

Material: PBMCs, mostly from graft donor cells, obtained 360 days after TCRalphabeta/CD19-depleted stem cell transplant. The clonotype originates from a male patient between 2 and 9 years old who had a stem cell transplant for acute lymphoblastic leukemia, so the T cells may come from the graft donor.

The chain's CDR3 is CASGGQIRNQPQHF. CDR3 DNA: TGTGCCAGCGGTGGACAGATACGCAATCAGCCCCAGCATTTT. The chain combines TRBV28 with TRBJ1-5, with D perhaps matching TRBD1 (6 bases). CDR1 and CDR2 (germline): MDHEN, SYDVKM. The CDR3 has 14 residues. V was shortened by 8 bases and J by 2 bases, with 13 bases between the two germline ends.